The clone carrying this T cell receptor beta chain showed up just a few times. This entry comes from a study of T cells in Graves' hyperthyroidism and ophthalmopathy. RNA transcripts provided the source from which TCR beta CDR3 regions were amplified. The HTBI primer set drove a first-round RT-PCR of the TCR CDR3. TCRdb re-derived calls from the multiplex PCR reads in MiXCR, one entry per CDR3 protein. There are about 500,000 distinct CDR3 sequences in the sample; roughly 16% occur only once, and 25% to 35% lies in the top ten. The V end was cut by 0 bases, the J end by 4 bases, with 13 bases between. Germline CDR1 LGHDT, CDR2 YNNKEL (reference sequence). The CDR3 loop spans 17 amino acids. Clinical Activity Scores of at least 3, NOSPECS grades of at least 4 and durations under 3 months characterized ophthalmopathy patients. Uncontrolled infection, other autoimmune disease, pregnancy or lactation excluded patients. Each diagnosis was grounded in clinical symptoms, serum thyroxine and TRAb, thyroid ultrasound, and orbital computed tomography. The authors took PBMCs from 10 ml fresh peripheral blood.

Sequenced material: blood. J is TRBJ1-6 and V is TRBV3-1; D might be TRBD1 (6 bases). The receptor was isolated from a woman aged 30 to 39 with Graves' ophthalmopathy. CDR3 sequence reads: CASSQELGGAYNSPLHF. DNA for the CDR3: TGTGCCAGCAGCCAAGAGTTAGGGGGGGCGTATAATTCACCCCTCCACTTT.